Shown below are 10 T cell receptor beta chains from a single sample sequenced in a study of T cell repertoires in cytomegalovirus infection. TCRdb ran MiXCR on the reads and lists one entry per CDR3 protein. The data show about 490,000 distinct CDR3 sequences, 10% to 12% seen once. The sample comprised PBMCs. These receptors were obtained from a human donor in good health (CMV status not recorded). Some clones in this sample may be carry-over from other donors' samples.

At least ten counts were recorded for this clonotype. The V call is TRBV5-4, the J call TRBJ1-1, with unresolved D. Trimming removed 1 base at V and 7 bases at J, with 8 bases between. CDR1 and CDR2 (germline): SGHNT, YYREEE (reference sequence). This CDR3 is built from 12 residues. The CDR3 sequence: CASSLNRNEAFF. The CDR3 nucleotides are TGTGCCAGCAGCTTGAACAGAAATGAAGCTTTCTTT.

This clonotype has at least ten counts. This chain joins TRBV10-3 and TRBJ2-5; D call uncertain. The CDR3 is 12 amino acids. Germline V gives CDR1 ENHRY, CDR2 SYGVKD. Trimming stripped 2 bases from V and 2 bases from J, with 3 bases between. CDR3 bases: TGTGCCATCAGTGAGCTACAAGAGACCCAGTACTTC. Its translation: CAISELQETQYF.

This clonotype was observed a handful of times. This chain uses TRBV6-6 with TRBJ1-6, with no clear D. CDR3 size: 15 residues. The V gene's germline CDR1 is MNHNY and CDR2 SVGAGI (reference sequence). The germline V and J ends were trimmed by 7 bases and 6 bases, with 16 bases remaining between them. Written as DNA, the CDR3 is TGTGCCAGCATTGACCCTGGGCGGGGTAATTCACCCCTCCACTTT. This sequence encodes CASIDPGRGNSPLHF.

The V and J genes are TRBV27 and TRBJ2-7, with 8 bases lining up with TRBD1. The V and J ends lost 6 bases and 1 base, in that order; junction bases with no gene match: 11. Germline V CDR1 and CDR2: MNHEY, SMNVEV (reference sequence). The CDR3 is 16 residues long. The CDR3 here is CASSPSTGQESYEQYF. The CDR3 bases are TGTGCCAGCAGCCCCTCGACGGGACAGGAGTCCTACGAGCAGTACTTC.

This clonotype appeared a few times. The chain recombines TRBV20-1 with TRBJ2-2; 10 nucleotides match TRBD2. V lost 2 bases to trimming and J lost 7 bases; unmatched junction nucleotides: 4. CDR1 and CDR2 from the germline V gene are DFQATT and SNEGSKA (reference sequence). The CDR3 extends over 14 amino acids. Here the CDR3 DNA reads TGCAGTGCTAGACTAGCGGGAGTAATCGGGGAGCTGTTTTTT. This codes for CSARLAGVIGELFF.

This clonotype was detected many times. The rearrangement uses TRBV2 and TRBJ2-3, with 7 bases identical to TRBD2. The V segment lost 7 bases and the J segment 3 bases; nucleotides outside the gene matches: 10. The germline V gene encodes CDR1 SNHLY and CDR2 FYNNEI. The length of the CDR3 is 15 residues. The CDR3 reads CASKDREANTDTQYF. CDR3 DNA sequence: TGTGCCAGCAAGGACCGGGAGGCGAATACAGATACGCAGTATTTT. The full variable domain, with the rest looked up from reference TRBV2 and TRBJ2-3, is EPEVTQTPSHQVTQMGQEVILRCVPISNHLYFYWYRQILGQKVEFLVSFYNNEISEKSEIFDDQFSVERPDGSNFTLKIRSTKLEDSAMYFCASKDREANTDTQYFGPGTRLTVL.

This clonotype was observed many times. The chain recombines TRBV7-9 with TRBJ2-7; TRBD2 aligns across 9 bases. V lost 4 bases, J lost 5 bases, and 6 bases stayed unmatched. The CDR3 has 14 residues. Germline V lookup: CDR1 SEHNR, CDR2 FQNEAQ (reference sequence). CDR3 nucleotide sequence: TGTGCCAGCAGCTCTCAGCGGGAGGTCCACGAGCAGTACTTC. Amino acid sequence: CASSSQREVHEQYF.

Regarding this clonotype: A much bigger clone sits one base away, suggesting this may be a read error. The V call is TRBV12-3 or TRBV12-4, the J call TRBJ2-7; D not certain. This CDR3 is 15 amino acids long. The CDR3 nucleotides are TGTACCAGCAGTTTGGGGTCTGACCATTCCTGGGAGCAGTACTTC. Translated, it gives CTSSLGSDHSWEQYF.

This clonotype was recorded at least ten times. The rearrangement joins TRBV10-3 to TRBJ2-3; perhaps TRBD2 as D (6 bases). The CDR3 totals 15 residues. V was cut by 3 bases and J by 2 bases, with 12 bases left in between. Germline values: CDR1 ENHRY, CDR2 SYGVKD. Here the CDR3 reads CAISDSSGPTDTQYF. The CDR3 coding sequence is TGTGCCATCAGTGACAGCAGCGGGCCCACAGATACGCAGTATTTT.

This clonotype was seen many times. The chain joins TRBV12-3 or TRBV12-4 to TRBJ1-1, with D tentatively TRBD1 (5 bases). Between the trimmed V and J ends, which lost 1 base and 1 base, there was a span of 7 bases. The CDR3 covers 14 residues. In nucleotides, the CDR3 is TGTGCCAGCAGTTTAGAAGGACAGAACACTGAAGCTTTCTTT. Translation gives CASSLEGQNTEAFF.